Within the sample, the clone carrying this T cell receptor (beta chain) is hyperexpanded. This record belongs to a study of T cell repertoires in MIS-A myocarditis. Data came from immunoSEQ multiplex PCR; TCRdb stores just in-frame clones and leaves some out. The sample contains over 600 clones, roughly 84% of which appear only once. CDR1 and CDR2 (germline): SEHNR, FQNEAQ (reference sequence). CDR3 size: 14 residues. Trimming left V 5 bases short and J 4 bases short, with 15 bases between. The sequenced material came from pericardium tissue obtained at autopsy. This rearrangement joins TRBV7-9 to TRBJ2-7, with TRBD1 as a possible D gene (7 bases). This TCR came from a man aged 18 to 35 with fulminant myocarditis from multisystem inflammatory syndrome in adults (MIS-A) after COVID-19. This CDR3 reads CASSPQGGPYEQYF. CDR3 DNA: TGTGCCAGCAGCCCGCAGGGGGGCCCATACGAGCAGTACTTC.